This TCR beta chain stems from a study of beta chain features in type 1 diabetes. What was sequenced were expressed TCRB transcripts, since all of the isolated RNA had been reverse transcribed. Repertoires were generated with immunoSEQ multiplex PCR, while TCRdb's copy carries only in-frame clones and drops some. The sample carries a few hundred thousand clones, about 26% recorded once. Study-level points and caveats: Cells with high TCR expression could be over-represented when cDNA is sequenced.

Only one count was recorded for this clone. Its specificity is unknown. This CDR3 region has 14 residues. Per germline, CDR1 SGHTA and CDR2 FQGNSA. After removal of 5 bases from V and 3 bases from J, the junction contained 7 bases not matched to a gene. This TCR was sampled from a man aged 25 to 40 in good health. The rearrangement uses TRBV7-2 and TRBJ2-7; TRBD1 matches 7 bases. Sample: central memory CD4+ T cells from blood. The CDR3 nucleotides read TGTGCCAGCAGCACTCGGACAGGCCTCTACGAGCAGTACTTC. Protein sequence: CASSTRTGLYEQYF.